This TCR beta chain was documented in a study of cytomegalovirus exposure and HLA in healthy donors. As for the study in general: The approximately 120 million unique TCR beta sequences, from about 170 million T cells, were found by an earlier analysis. Study findings and constraints: Cytomegalovirus-associated TCR beta chains were listed, numbering 150 to 200. Rates of TCR association differed by HLA locus in a later analysis, with DRB1 highest and HLA-C lowest.

Primers for the PCR totalled 60 Vbeta and 13 Jbeta. Authors' processing steps: In a later analysis, roughly 10 million of 75 million to 85 million unique beta chains occurred in at least two donors. Generated by immunoSEQ multiplex PCR, the TCRdb table keeps only in-frame clones and is missing some. V and J calls and clone size are those listed in that table; D and trimming were worked out from the DNA. Among 150,000 or so clones listed, approximately 80% were seen once. In germline, CDR1 is SGHAT, CDR2 FQNNGV. CDR3 length: 17 residues. V dropped 4 bases and J dropped 0 bases, with 19 bases sitting between them. As concerns this clone: Its antigen is unknown.

Source material: PBMCs. V usage is TRBV11-2 and J usage is TRBJ2-7; D is possibly TRBD1 (6 bases). The clonotype comes from a woman in her forties or fifties in good health and CMV-seropositive. The CDR3 DNA sequence: TGTGCCAGCAGCTCAGGGGACCGGCGGGCCCTCTCCTACGAGCAGTACTTC. It specifies CASSSGDRRALSYEQYF.